Each of the 32 T cell receptor beta chains below was sequenced from the same sample in a study of CD8 T cells in ankylosing spondylitis. TCRdb independently ran MiXCR on the 5' RACE reads; one entry per CDR3 protein. The sample yields about 260,000 distinct CDR3 sequences, 20% to 30% seen once. Sequencing input: blood, either unsorted or a sorted T cell fraction (not recorded which). These receptors were obtained from a male donor with ankylosing spondylitis or in good health (not recorded which).

The rearrangement uses TRBV30 and TRBJ2-1; 10 positions agree with TRBD2. The CDR3 extends over 14 amino acids. Germline-derived CDR1 and CDR2 are GTSNPN and SVGIG (reference sequence). The V segment lost 0 bases and the J segment 9 bases; nucleotides outside the gene matches: 5. The CDR3 region has the DNA TGTGCCTGGAGTGTAGTAGCGGGGGGTCTTGAGCAGTTCTTC. It specifies CAWSVVAGGLEQFF.

V usage is TRBV5-1 and J usage is TRBJ2-7; D perhaps matches TRBD2 (6 bases). V lost 0 bases, J lost 3 bases, and 10 bases lay in between. The CDR3 loop spans 14 amino acids. In germline, CDR1 is SGHRS, CDR2 YFSETQ. In nucleotides, the CDR3 is TGCGCCAGCAGCTTGGGGGGAGCGGGCTACGAGCAGTACTTC. Translated, it gives CASSLGGAGYEQYF.

This clonotype was seen repeatedly, ten times or more. The chain combines TRBV29-1 with TRBJ2-7, with TRBD1 identical over 8 bases. Germline V gene data show CDR1 as SQVTM and CDR2 as ANQGSEA. Germline trimming cut 5 bases from V and 2 bases from J; bases unmatched to any gene: 5. The CDR3 contains 13 residues. This chain's CDR3 is CSVRTGKAYEQYF. CDR3 DNA sequence: TGCAGCGTTCGGACAGGGAAGGCCTACGAGCAGTACTTC.

The V gene is TRBV2, the J gene TRBJ2-5; D call uncertain. V lost 3 bases and J 1 base, leaving 9 bases between the germline ends. The CDR3 spans 14 residues. Germline CDR1 reads SNHLY; CDR2 reads FYNNEI. This CDR3 reads CASSDSGVQETQYF. The DNA of the CDR3 is TGTGCCAGCAGTGATTCAGGCGTCCAAGAGACCCAGTACTTC.

This clonotype was seen a handful of times. CDR3 sequence reads: CASSYPLSGVYEQYF. In DNA, the CDR3 is TGTGCCAGCAGTTACCCCCTATCTGGCGTCTACGAGCAGTACTTC. The V and J genes are TRBV6-5 and TRBJ2-7; the D is unclear. The CDR3 runs to 15 residues. V lost 2 bases and J lost 3, with 14 bases in between. The germline gives CDR1 MNHEY, CDR2 SVGAGI.

This clonotype was observed at least ten times. The chain links TRBV29-1 to TRBJ2-7; a weak D match, TRBD1 (5 bases). Trimming pared 6 bases from V and 3 bases from J, leaving 15 bases between. Germline lookup yields CDR1 SQVTM and CDR2 ANQGSEA. CDR3 length: 13 amino acids. The CDR3 is CSVSQGIVYEQYF. CDR3 sequence (DNA): TGCAGCGTGAGCCAGGGTATAGTCTACGAGCAGTACTTC.

This clonotype appeared a few times. The chain recombines TRBV12-3 or TRBV12-4 with TRBJ2-1; perhaps TRBD2 as D (6 bases). The germline V and J ends were trimmed by 7 bases and 3 bases, with 16 bases remaining between them. The CDR3 loop spans 15 amino acids. The CDR3 coding sequence is TGTGCCAGCACCTTAGTGGGGGGAGTCTACAATGAGCAGTTCTTC. This sequence encodes CASTLVGGVYNEQFF.

This clonotype was recorded at least ten times. The CDR3 DNA sequence: TGTGCCAGCAGCCGTCGAGGGACAGTTCGAAGCTCCTACGAGCAGTACTTC. This translates into CASSRRGTVRSSYEQYF. The chain joins TRBV7-2 to TRBJ2-7; the match to TRBD1 covers 7 bases. This CDR3 is 17 amino acids long. Unmatched junction bases numbered 13, after V lost 5 bases and J lost 0 bases. Per germline, CDR1 SGHTA and CDR2 FQGNSA.

In this sample, this clonotype turned up a few times. J is TRBJ2-2 and V is TRBV6-1; no clear D. Trimming stripped 8 bases from V and 1 base from J, with 8 bases between. The CDR3 extends over 13 amino acids. CDR1 and CDR2 (germline): MNHNS, SASEGT. The CDR3 DNA follows: TGTGCCAGCTTGTCCGAGAACACCGGGGAGCTGTTTTTT. This codes for CASLSENTGELFF.

The chain uses TRBV6-2 or TRBV6-3 and TRBJ2-2; the D gene is possibly TRBD1 (6 bases). This CDR3 region has 13 residues. CDR1 MNHEY and CDR2 SVGEGT come from the germline V gene. V was trimmed by 6 bases and J by 5 bases, leaving 10 bases between them. For the CDR3, the DNA is TGTGCCAGCAGGCACAGGGAGACCGGGGAGCTGTTTTTT. This sequence encodes CASRHRETGELFF.

The rearrangement uses TRBV20-1 and TRBJ2-3, with 9 nucleotides matching TRBD2. In germline, CDR1 is DFQATT, CDR2 SNEGSKA (reference sequence). V was clipped by 6 bases and J by 3 bases; unmatched bases: 10. The CDR3 runs 15 residues. In DNA, the CDR3 is TGCAGTGCCCCGAGCGGGGGGCCCGGGACAGATACGCAGTATTTT. It encodes CSAPSGGPGTDTQYF.

This clonotype was detected a few times. V is TRBV18 and J is TRBJ2-1; the D is unclear. CDR1 is KGHSH and CDR2 is LQKENI in the germline V gene. This CDR3 is built from 17 residues. Trimming removed 2 bases from V and 3 bases from J, with 17 bases in between. The CDR3 DNA reads as TGTGCCAGCTCACCATTAGGACCCCAAATCATCTACAATGAGCAGTTCTTC. It specifies CASSPLGPQIIYNEQFF.

The J gene is TRBJ1-5, the V gene TRBV20-1; no reliable D call. The germline V and J ends were trimmed by 5 bases and 3 bases, with 17 bases remaining between them. Germline assignment: CDR1 DFQATT and CDR2 SNEGSKA (reference sequence). The CDR3 runs 15 residues. CDR3 in amino acids: CSASAGFLLNQPQHF. The CDR3 DNA reads TGCAGTGCTTCCGCGGGCTTCCTACTCAATCAGCCCCAGCATTTT.

This clonotype has ten or more counts. The V gene is TRBV2, the J gene TRBJ2-1, with 10 nucleotides matching TRBD2. The CDR3 extends over 15 amino acids. CDR1 is SNHLY, CDR2 FYNNEI, per germline. V shed 0 bases and J 14 bases; nucleotides not matched to a gene: 10. CDR3 nucleotides: TGTGCCAGCAGTGAAGCCGGACTAGCGGCACAAGTGGAGTTCTTC. Protein sequence: CASSEAGLAAQVEFF.

This clonotype has ten or more counts. The chain links TRBV29-1 to TRBJ2-1; no clear D. The V end was cut by 6 bases, the J end by 0 bases, with 3 bases between. The germline V gene encodes CDR1 SQVTM and CDR2 ANQGSEA. The CDR3 is 11 amino acids. The CDR3 is CSVGSYNEQFF. In DNA, the CDR3 is TGCAGCGTCGGCTCCTACAATGAGCAGTTCTTC.

The chain carries TRBV6-5 and TRBJ1-1; D possibly corresponds to TRBD1 (6 bases). This CDR3 comprises 16 residues. Germline lookup yields CDR1 MNHEY and CDR2 SVGAGI. Trimming took 0 bases from V and 5 from J, leaving 16 bases between them. The CDR3 sequence: CASSYSAGGGFTEAFF. CDR3 sequence (DNA): TGTGCCAGCAGTTACTCGGCCGGGGGCGGATTTACTGAAGCTTTCTTT.

This clonotype was picked up a small number of times. The rearrangement uses TRBV6-1 and TRBJ2-7; D not resolved. The germline V gene encodes CDR1 MNHNS and CDR2 SASEGT. The germline V and J ends were trimmed by 4 bases and 3 bases, with 13 bases remaining between them. The CDR3 contains 14 residues. The CDR3 nucleotides are TGTGCCAGCAGTGTTCAGGTTCCCTTCTACGAGCAGTACTTC. It translates to CASSVQVPFYEQYF.

This clonotype has just a few counts. This rearrangement joins TRBV6-5 to TRBJ2-7; 10 bases align to TRBD2. The CDR3 extends over 16 amino acids. The V gene's germline CDR1 is MNHEY and CDR2 SVGAGI. V lost 0 bases and J lost 2; bases outside the gene matches: 4. The CDR3 DNA is TGTGCCAGCAGTTACTCCTTTAGCGGGGGGACCTACGAGCAGTACTTC. This translates into CASSYSFSGGTYEQYF.

The J gene is TRBJ2-3, the V gene TRBV21-1; the table's D call of TRBD1 was not tested on the DNA. TRBV21-1 is a documented pseudogene. This CDR3 contains 17 residues. CDR3 coding DNA: TGTGCCAGCAGCACCCCCGGGACAGGGGCCCTCACAGATACGCAGTATTTT. Translating it yields CASSTPGTGALTDTQYF.

The table lists this clonotype with many counts. The V call is TRBV5-6, the J call TRBJ2-3; possibly TRBD1 for D (6 bases). V lost 0 bases and J lost 3, with 14 bases in between. CDR3 length: 16 amino acids. The germline gives CDR1 SGHDT, CDR2 YYEEEE. CDR3 loop: CASSLEVRGMTDTQYF. The CDR3, as DNA: TGTGCCAGCAGCTTGGAAGTCAGGGGTATGACAGATACGCAGTATTTT.

With regard to this clonotype: This may come from a read error, since a much larger clone is one base off. The rearrangement uses TRBV12-3 or TRBV12-4 and TRBJ2-5; a weak D match, TRBD2 (6 bases). V gave up 0 bases and J gave up 4 bases, with 18 bases separating them. This CDR3 has 17 amino acids. CDR3 DNA sequence: TGTGCCAGCAGTTTAGCGCCACAGCGGGCAGTCGGAGAGACCCAGTACTTC. Amino acids: CASSLAPQRAVGETQYF.

At least ten counts were recorded for this clonotype. This chain links TRBV9 with TRBJ2-3, with D uncertain. The CDR3 totals 15 residues. Germline V gene sequence: CDR1 SGDLS, CDR2 YYNGEE. Trimming shortened V by 0 bases and J by 4 bases, and 12 bases separated the two germline ends. CDR3 sequence reads: CASSVDPVSPDTQYF. In DNA, the CDR3 is TGTGCCAGCAGCGTAGATCCCGTCTCCCCAGATACGCAGTATTTT.

As concerns this clonotype: The junction and the germline gene differ at one end; a read error may be behind it. The V gene is TRBV7-9, the J gene TRBJ1-3, with D unclear. This CDR3 region has 12 residues. Germline lookup yields CDR1 SEHNR and CDR2 FQNEAQ (reference sequence). The CDR3 sequence: CVSSLSGNTIYF. CDR3 DNA: TGTGTCAGCAGCCTCTCTGGAAACACCATATATTTT.

V gene TRBV11-2 combines with J gene TRBJ2-2, with TRBD2 as a possible D gene (5 bases). V lost 7 bases and J 7 bases, leaving 13 bases between the germline ends. CDR3 size: 13 residues. From germline, CDR1 is SGHAT and CDR2 FQNNGV. The CDR3 sequence: CASTTLADGELFF. Written as DNA, the CDR3 is TGTGCCAGCACGACTCTAGCCGACGGGGAGCTGTTTTTT.

This clonotype came up a few times. The chain has TRBV2 and TRBJ1-1; D not certain. The CDR3 is 12 residues long. V dropped 5 bases and J dropped 0 bases, with 4 bases sitting between them. The V gene's germline CDR1 is SNHLY and CDR2 FYNNEI. CDR3 loop: CASSTLNTEAFF. CDR3 in DNA: TGTGCCAGCAGTACTCTGAACACTGAAGCTTTCTTT. The full variable domain, completed using reference TRBV2 and TRBJ1-1, is EPEVTQTPSHQVTQMGQEVILRCVPISNHLYFYWYRQILGQKVEFLVSFYNNEISEKSEIFDDQFSVERPDGSNFTLKIRSTKLEDSAMYFCASSTLNTEAFFGQGTRLTVV.

The sample holds many counts of this clonotype. The rearrangement links TRBV20-1 to TRBJ2-1, with D maybe TRBD2 (5 bases). The CDR3 extends over 11 amino acids. The V and J ends lost 3 bases and 9 bases respectively, with 9 bases between them. Germline loops: CDR1 DFQATT, CDR2 SNEGSKA (reference sequence). This CDR3 reads CSASTRSEQFF. In nucleotides, the CDR3 is TGCAGTGCTAGTACTAGAAGTGAGCAGTTCTTC.

This clonotype was seen only a few times. DNA of the CDR3: TGCAGTGCTGCCCCGACAGGGTCGGCTTCACCCCTCCACTTT. It yields the protein CSAAPTGSASPLHF. J is TRBJ1-6 and V is TRBV20-1; 7 positions match TRBD1. The junction had 10 bases not matched to a gene; V was cut back by 5 bases and J by 9 bases. The CDR3 length is 14 residues. From germline, CDR1 is DFQATT and CDR2 SNEGSKA (reference sequence).

This chain joins TRBV29-1 and TRBJ2-1; a weak D match, TRBD2 (6 bases). CDR3 length equals 14 residues. Trimming cost V 3 bases and J 9 bases, with 18 bases left between them. The germline CDR1 and CDR2 sequences are SQVTM and ANQGSEA. The CDR3 DNA follows: TGCAGCGTTGATGCGGGGAAACTAACACTTGAGCAGTTCTTC. The encoded protein is CSVDAGKLTLEQFF.

This clonotype was counted a few times. The rearrangement uses TRBV29-1 and TRBJ1-3, with D perhaps matching TRBD1 (5 bases). The CDR3 consists of 12 residues. The V end was cut by 7 bases, the J end by 4 bases, with 11 bases between. Germline V lookup: CDR1 SQVTM, CDR2 ANQGSEA. CDR3 sequence reads: CSARADGNTIYF. Written as DNA, the CDR3 is TGCAGCGCCAGGGCGGACGGAAACACCATATATTTT.

This clonotype was seen a handful of times. This chain connects TRBV6-2 or TRBV6-3 to TRBJ1-5; D is possibly TRBD1 (6 bases). V dropped 1 base and J dropped 6 bases, with 16 bases sitting between them. The CDR3 runs to 16 residues. Germline assignment: CDR1 MNHEY and CDR2 SVGEGT. CDR3 in DNA: TGTGCCAGCAGTTACTTCGGCAGGGTCAGGGGTCAGCCCCAGCATTTT. Translating gives CASSYFGRVRGQPQHF.

The table lists this clonotype with a few counts. This chain joins TRBV20-1 and TRBJ2-7; TRBD2 aligns across 7 bases. Germline V CDR1 and CDR2: DFQATT, SNEGSKA (reference sequence). This CDR3 is 17 amino acids long. Losses at the gene ends were 0 bases for V and 1 base for J; bases not matched to a gene: 12. DNA of the CDR3: TGCAGTGCTAGAGACCCCTTTGGGGGGGAAGGTTCCTACGAGCAGTACTTC. This codes for CSARDPFGGEGSYEQYF.

This clonotype was picked up many times. The gene calls are TRBV20-1 and TRBJ2-2, with TRBD1 matching 8 bases. CDR1 is DFQATT, CDR2 SNEGSKA, per germline (reference sequence). CDR3 length equals 14 residues. The V and J ends lost 3 bases and 4 bases, in that order; junction bases with no gene match: 4. CDR3: CSASVQGGTGELFF. For the CDR3, the DNA is TGCAGTGCTAGCGTACAGGGGGGCACCGGGGAGCTGTTTTTT.